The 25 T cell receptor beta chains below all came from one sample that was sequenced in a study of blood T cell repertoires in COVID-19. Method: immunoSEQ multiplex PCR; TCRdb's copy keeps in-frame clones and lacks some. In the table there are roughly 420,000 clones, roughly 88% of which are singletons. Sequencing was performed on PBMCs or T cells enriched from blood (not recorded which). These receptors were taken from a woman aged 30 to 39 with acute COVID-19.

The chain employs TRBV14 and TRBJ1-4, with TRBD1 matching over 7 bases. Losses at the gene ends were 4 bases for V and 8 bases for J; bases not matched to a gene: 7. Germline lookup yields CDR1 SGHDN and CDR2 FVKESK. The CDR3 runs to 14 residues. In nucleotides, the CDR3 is TGTGCCAGCAGCCCCCCAGGGGGGTACGAAAAACTGTTTTTT. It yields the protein CASSPPGGYEKLFF.

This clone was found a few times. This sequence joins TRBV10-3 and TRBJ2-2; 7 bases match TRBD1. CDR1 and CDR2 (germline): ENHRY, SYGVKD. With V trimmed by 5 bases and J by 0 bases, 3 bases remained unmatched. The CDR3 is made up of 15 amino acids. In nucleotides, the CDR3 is TGTGCCATCAGTATTGGACAGGCGAACACCGGGGAGCTGTTTTTT. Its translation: CAISIGQANTGELFF.

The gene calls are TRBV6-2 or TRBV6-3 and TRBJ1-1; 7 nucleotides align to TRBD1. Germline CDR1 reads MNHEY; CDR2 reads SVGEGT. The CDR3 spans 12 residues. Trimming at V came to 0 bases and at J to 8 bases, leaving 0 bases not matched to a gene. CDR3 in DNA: TGTGCCAGCAGTTACTCCAGGGGGGAAGCTTTCTTT. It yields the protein CASSYSRGEAFF.

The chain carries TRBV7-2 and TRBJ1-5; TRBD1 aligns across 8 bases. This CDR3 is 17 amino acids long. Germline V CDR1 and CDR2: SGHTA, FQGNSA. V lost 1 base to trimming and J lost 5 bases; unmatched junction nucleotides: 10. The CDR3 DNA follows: TGTGCCAGCAGCTTAGGGTCCGGCAGGGGGCCGGATCAGCCCCAGCATTTT. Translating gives CASSLGSGRGPDQPQHF. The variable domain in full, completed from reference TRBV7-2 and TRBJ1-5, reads GAGVSQSPSNKVTEKGKDVELRCDPISGHTALYWYRQSLGQGLEFLIYFQGNSAPDKSGLPSDRFSAERTGGSVSTLTIQRTQQEDSAVYLCASSLGSGRGPDQPQHFGDGTRLSIL.

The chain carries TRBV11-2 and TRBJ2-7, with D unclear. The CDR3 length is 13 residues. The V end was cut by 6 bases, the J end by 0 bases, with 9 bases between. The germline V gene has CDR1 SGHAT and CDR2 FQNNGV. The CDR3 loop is CASSTRSSYEQYF. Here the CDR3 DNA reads TGTGCCAGCAGTACACGGAGCTCCTACGAGCAGTACTTC.

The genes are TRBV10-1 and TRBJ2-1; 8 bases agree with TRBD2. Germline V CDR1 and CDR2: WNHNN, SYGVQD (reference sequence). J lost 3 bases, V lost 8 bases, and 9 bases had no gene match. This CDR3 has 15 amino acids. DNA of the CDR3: TGCGCCAGCCAACGTGGTAGCGGGGACTACAATGAGCAGTTCTTC. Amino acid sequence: CASQRGSGDYNEQFF.

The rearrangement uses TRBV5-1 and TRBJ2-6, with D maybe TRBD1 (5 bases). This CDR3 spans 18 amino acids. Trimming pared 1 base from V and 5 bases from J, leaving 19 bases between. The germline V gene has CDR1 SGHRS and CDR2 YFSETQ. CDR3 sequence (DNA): TGCGCCAGCAGCTTGAAACAGATCTCGACAGCTAGGGCCAACGTCCTGACTTTC. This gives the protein CASSLKQISTARANVLTF. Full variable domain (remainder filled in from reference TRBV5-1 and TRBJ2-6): KAGVTQTPRYLIKTRGQQVTLSCSPISGHRSVSWYQQTPGQGLQFLFEYFSETQRNKGNFPGRFSGRQFSNSRSEMNVSTLELGDSALYLCASSLKQISTARANVLTFGAGSRLTVL.

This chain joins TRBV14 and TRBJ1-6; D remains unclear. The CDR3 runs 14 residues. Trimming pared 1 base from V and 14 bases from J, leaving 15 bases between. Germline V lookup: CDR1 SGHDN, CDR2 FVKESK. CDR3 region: CASSQGVWAGSLHF. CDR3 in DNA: TGTGCCAGCAGCCAAGGTGTTTGGGCGGGGTCCCTCCACTTT.

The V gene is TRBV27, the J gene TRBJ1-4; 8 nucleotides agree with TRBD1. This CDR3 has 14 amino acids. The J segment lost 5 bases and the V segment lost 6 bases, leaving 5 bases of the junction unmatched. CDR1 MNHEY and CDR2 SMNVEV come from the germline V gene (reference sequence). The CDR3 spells CASSRTGGNEKLFF. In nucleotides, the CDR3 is TGTGCCAGCAGCAGAACAGGGGGGAATGAAAAACTGTTTTTT.

The CDR3 DNA follows: TGCAGCGTTGAAAACAGCGGGGAAGATACGCAGTATTTT. Translating it yields CSVENSGEDTQYF. The rearrangement links TRBV29-1 to TRBJ2-3; 7 bases line up with TRBD2. V gave up 2 bases and J gave up 5 bases; unmatched junction bases: 4. CDR1 is SQVTM, CDR2 ANQGSEA, per germline. CDR3 length: 13 residues.

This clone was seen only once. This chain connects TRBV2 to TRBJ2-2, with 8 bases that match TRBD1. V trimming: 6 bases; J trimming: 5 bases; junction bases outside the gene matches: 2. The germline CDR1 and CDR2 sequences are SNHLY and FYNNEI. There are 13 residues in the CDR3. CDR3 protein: CASRTGVTGELFF. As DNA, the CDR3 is TGTGCCAGCAGGACAGGGGTTACCGGGGAGCTGTTTTTT.

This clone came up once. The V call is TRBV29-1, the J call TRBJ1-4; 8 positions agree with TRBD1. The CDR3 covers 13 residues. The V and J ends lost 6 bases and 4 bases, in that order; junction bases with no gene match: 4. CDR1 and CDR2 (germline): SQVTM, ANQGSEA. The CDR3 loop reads CSVADRVNEKLFF. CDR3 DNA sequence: TGCAGCGTCGCGGACAGGGTTAATGAAAAACTGTTTTTT. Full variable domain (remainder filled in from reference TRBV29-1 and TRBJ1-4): SAVISQKPSRDICQRGTSLTIQCQVDSQVTMMFWYRQQPGQSLTLIATANQGSEATYESGFVIDKFPISRPNLTFSTLTVSNMSPEDSSIYLCSVADRVNEKLFFGSGTQLSVL.

CDR3 nucleotide sequence: TGTGCCAGCAGGCCTACAGCTAACTATGGCTACACCTTC. It is translated as CASRPTANYGYTF. The chain links TRBV6-5 to TRBJ1-2; D is ambiguous. CDR1 and CDR2 (germline): MNHEY, SVGAGI. Trimming took off 6 bases at V and 0 bases at J, with 8 bases between the two ends. The CDR3 is made up of 13 amino acids.

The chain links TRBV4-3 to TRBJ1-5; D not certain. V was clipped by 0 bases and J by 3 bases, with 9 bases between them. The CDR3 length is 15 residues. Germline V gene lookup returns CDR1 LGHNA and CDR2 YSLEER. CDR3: CASSQDSGPNQPQHF. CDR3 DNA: TGCGCCAGCAGCCAAGATAGTGGGCCCAATCAGCCCCAGCATTTT.

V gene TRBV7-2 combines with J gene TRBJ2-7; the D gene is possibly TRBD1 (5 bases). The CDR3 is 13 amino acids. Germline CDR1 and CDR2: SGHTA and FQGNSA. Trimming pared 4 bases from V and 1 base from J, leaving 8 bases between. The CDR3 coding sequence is TGTGCCAGCAGCTCACAGGTTTCCTACGAGCAGTACTTC. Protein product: CASSSQVSYEQYF. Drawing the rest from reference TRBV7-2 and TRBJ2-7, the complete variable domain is GAGVSQSPSNKVTEKGKDVELRCDPISGHTALYWYRQSLGQGLEFLIYFQGNSAPDKSGLPSDRFSAERTGGSVSTLTIQRTQQEDSAVYLCASSSQVSYEQYFGPGTRLTVT.

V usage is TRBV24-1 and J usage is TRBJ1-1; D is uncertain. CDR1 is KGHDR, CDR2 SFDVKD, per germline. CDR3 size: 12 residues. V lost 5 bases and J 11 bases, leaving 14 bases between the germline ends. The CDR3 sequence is CATSVIEGEAFF. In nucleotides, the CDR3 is TGTGCCACCAGTGTGATAGAGGGTGAGGCTTTCTTT.

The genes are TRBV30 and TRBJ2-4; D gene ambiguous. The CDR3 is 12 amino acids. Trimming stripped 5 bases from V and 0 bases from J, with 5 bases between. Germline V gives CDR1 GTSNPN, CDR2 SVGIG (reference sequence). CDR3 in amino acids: CAWELAKNIQYF. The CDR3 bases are TGTGCCTGGGAGCTAGCCAAAAACATTCAGTACTTC.

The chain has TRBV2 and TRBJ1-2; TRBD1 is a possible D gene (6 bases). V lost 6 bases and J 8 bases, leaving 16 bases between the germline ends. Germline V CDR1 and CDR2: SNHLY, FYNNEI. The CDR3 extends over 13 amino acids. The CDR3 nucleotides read TGTGCCAGCAGGACCGGGACACCGGAGGGCTACACCTTC. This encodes CASRTGTPEGYTF. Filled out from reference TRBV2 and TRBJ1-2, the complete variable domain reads EPEVTQTPSHQVTQMGQEVILRCVPISNHLYFYWYRQILGQKVEFLVSFYNNEISEKSEIFDDQFSVERPDGSNFTLKIRSTKLEDSAMYFCASRTGTPEGYTFGSGTRLTVV.

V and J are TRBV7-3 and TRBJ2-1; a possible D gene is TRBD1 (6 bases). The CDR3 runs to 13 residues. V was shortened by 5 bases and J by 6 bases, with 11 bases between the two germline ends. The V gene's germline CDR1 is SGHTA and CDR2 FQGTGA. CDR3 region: CASSKDSVNEQFF. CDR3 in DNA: TGTGCCAGCAGCAAGGACAGCGTCAATGAGCAGTTCTTC.

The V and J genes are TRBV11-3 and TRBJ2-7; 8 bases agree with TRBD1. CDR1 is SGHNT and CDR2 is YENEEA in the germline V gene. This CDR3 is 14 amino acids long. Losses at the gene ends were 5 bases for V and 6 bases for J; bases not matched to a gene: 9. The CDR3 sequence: CASSPVGQAVEQYF. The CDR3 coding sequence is TGTGCCAGCAGCCCCGTGGGACAGGCCGTCGAGCAGTACTTC.

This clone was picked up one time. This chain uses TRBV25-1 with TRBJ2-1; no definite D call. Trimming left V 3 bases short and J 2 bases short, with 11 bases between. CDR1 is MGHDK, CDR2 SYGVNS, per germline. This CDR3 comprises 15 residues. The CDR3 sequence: CASSDSTRTYNEQFF. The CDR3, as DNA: TGTGCCAGCAGTGATTCGACACGGACCTACAATGAGCAGTTCTTC.

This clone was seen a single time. CDR3 nucleotide sequence: TGCGCCAGCAGCCAAGATTTAGGGGCCGGGGAGCTGTTTTTT. Translating gives CASSQDLGAGELFF. The chain has TRBV4-3 and TRBJ2-2, with D possibly matching TRBD1 (5 bases). V shed 0 bases and J shed 6 bases, with 8 bases lying between them. The CDR3 sequence is 14 residues long. In germline, CDR1 is LGHNA, CDR2 YSLEER.

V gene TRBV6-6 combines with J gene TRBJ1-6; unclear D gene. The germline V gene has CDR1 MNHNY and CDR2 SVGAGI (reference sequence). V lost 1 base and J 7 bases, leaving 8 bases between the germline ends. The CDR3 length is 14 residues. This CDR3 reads CASSYLMRNSPLHF. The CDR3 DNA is TGTGCCAGCAGTTACTTAATGCGGAATTCACCCCTCCACTTT.

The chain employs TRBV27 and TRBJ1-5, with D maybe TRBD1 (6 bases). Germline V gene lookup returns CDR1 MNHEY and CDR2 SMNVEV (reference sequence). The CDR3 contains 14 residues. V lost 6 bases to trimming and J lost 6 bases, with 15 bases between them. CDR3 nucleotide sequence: TGTGCCAGCAGGGCAGGGGTCTTGGGTCAGCCCCAGCATTTT. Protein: CASRAGVLGQPQHF.

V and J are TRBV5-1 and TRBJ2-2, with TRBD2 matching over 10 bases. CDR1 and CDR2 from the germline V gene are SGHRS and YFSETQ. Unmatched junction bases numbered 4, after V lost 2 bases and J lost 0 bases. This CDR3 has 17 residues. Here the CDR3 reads CASSFQGLASNTGELFF. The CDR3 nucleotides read TGCGCCAGCAGCTTCCAGGGACTAGCGTCGAACACCGGGGAGCTGTTTTTT.